These 10 T cell receptor beta chains came from one sample sequenced in a study of vaccination effects on CD4 cells after COVID-19. Following 10 days of culture, CD4+ T cells were isolated. No antigen has been identified for these receptors. Measured with immunoSEQ multiplex PCR; TCRdb has only the in-frame clones, and not every one. The profile covers approximately 45,000 clones, with around 70% appearing a single time and roughly 9.4% taken by the ten largest. The source was CD4+ T cells from PBMCs cultured without peptide, collected before COVID-19 vaccination. Every receptor here comes from a human donor who had a prior SARS-CoV-2 infection.

The gene calls are TRBV27 and TRBJ1-2, with D perhaps TRBD1 (5 bases). This CDR3 has 14 amino acids. Germline assignment: CDR1 MNHEY and CDR2 SMNVEV (reference sequence). Deletions cut 5 bases from V and 2 bases from J, with 12 bases between. The CDR3 sequence is CASSQPGTNYGYTF. The CDR3 region has the DNA TGTGCCAGCAGTCAACCCGGGACCAACTATGGCTACACCTTC.

The rearrangement uses TRBV6-5 and TRBJ1-3, with D possibly TRBD1 on 6 matching bases. Germline V lookup: CDR1 MNHEY, CDR2 SVGAGI. The CDR3 length is 15 residues. V dropped 7 bases and J dropped 0 bases, with 13 bases sitting between them. CDR3 in DNA: TGTGCCAGCAACAGACAGGCTTACTCTGGAAACACCATATATTTT. Amino acid sequence: CASNRQAYSGNTIYF.

The chain joins TRBV5-5 to TRBJ1-5, with 11 bases that match TRBD1. Trimming at V came to 4 bases and at J to 0 bases, leaving 9 bases not matched to a gene. The CDR3 runs to 18 residues. Germline assignment: CDR1 SGHKS and CDR2 YYEKEE (reference sequence). The CDR3 coding sequence is TGTGCCAGCAGCATATACCCGGGACAGGGGGGTAGCAATCAGCCCCAGCATTTT. It encodes CASSIYPGQGGSNQPQHF.

The chain employs TRBV5-6 and TRBJ2-1, with 11 nucleotides matching TRBD2. The CDR3 contains 18 residues. J gave up 0 bases and V 5 bases, and 10 bases lay outside the gene matches. Germline V gene lookup returns CDR1 SGHDT and CDR2 YYEEEE. CDR3 sequence reads: CASSLTSGGLSSYNEQFF. The CDR3 coding sequence is TGTGCCAGCAGTCTCACTAGCGGGGGCCTGAGCTCCTACAATGAGCAGTTCTTC.

The V and J genes are TRBV9 and TRBJ2-7; D is undetermined. The CDR3 loop spans 16 amino acids. Trimming took 0 bases from V and 2 from J, leaving 15 bases between them. CDR1 and CDR2 from the germline V gene are SGDLS and YYNGEE. The CDR3, as DNA: TGTGCCAGCAGCGTAGGCGGTCTAACAACAACCTACGAGCAGTACTTC. Encoded protein: CASSVGGLTTTYEQYF.

The genes are TRBV14 and TRBJ1-2, with 8 bases matching TRBD1. V gave up 4 bases and J gave up 4 bases; unmatched junction bases: 8. CDR3 size: 15 residues. Looked up from germline, CDR1 is SGHDN and CDR2 is FVKESK. The CDR3 bases are TGTGCCAGCAGCCCCCAGGGACAGGTCGGCTATGGCTACACCTTC. It yields the protein CASSPQGQVGYGYTF.

The V gene is TRBV7-2, the J gene TRBJ2-5, with D unclear. The CDR3 sequence is 14 residues long. V dropped 5 bases and J dropped 7 bases, with 17 bases sitting between them. CDR1 is SGHTA, CDR2 FQGNSA, per germline. The CDR3 DNA reads as TGTGCCAGCAGCGTCGGGTCCATAGCCCGGACCCAGTACTTC. Protein sequence: CASSVGSIARTQYF.

This rearrangement joins TRBV7-6 to TRBJ2-1; 11 nucleotides agree with TRBD2. V trimming: 5 bases; J trimming: 10 bases; junction bases outside the gene matches: 31. The CDR3 runs 22 residues. The germline V gene encodes CDR1 SGHVS and CDR2 FNYEAQ. The CDR3 DNA sequence: TGTGCCAGCAGCCCCCGCTCAACTACTAGCGGGAGAGCGGGCCTCTTCCCGGGGGAGCAGTTCTTC. It yields the protein CASSPRSTTSGRAGLFPGEQFF.

The table lists this clone with a few counts. The V call is TRBV5-1, the J call TRBJ1-2; 8 nucleotides line up with TRBD1. The germline gives CDR1 SGHRS, CDR2 YFSETQ. J lost 9 bases, V lost 3 bases, and 4 bases had no gene match. This CDR3 is built from 12 residues. The CDR3 DNA reads TGCGCCAGCAGCTGGACAGGGTTGAGCTACACCTTC. Protein sequence: CASSWTGLSYTF.

This clone was observed a few times. V and J are TRBV9 and TRBJ2-7; 15 bases are a match to TRBD2. This CDR3 is 15 amino acids long. V was pared by 3 bases and J by 6 bases, with 4 bases of the junction left unmatched. In germline, CDR1 is SGDLS, CDR2 YYNGEE. DNA of the CDR3: TGTGCCAGCAGCGCGGGGACTAGCGGGAGGCTCGAGCAGTACTTC. This gives the protein CASSAGTSGRLEQYF.